The subject of this entry is one T cell receptor beta chain. Its antigen is still unknown. Base-call qualities are not available, and no considerably larger clone is one nucleotide away. From a lookup of the germline V gene (reference sequence), CDR1 and CDR2 are LNHNV and YYDKDF. The CDR3 runs 15 residues from the cysteine to the phenylalanine. Only the CDR3 portion is preserved as DNA: 45 bases, with reading frame beginning at the first base. V drops 2 bases and J drops 3 bases, leaving 13 bases in between. The data belong to a study (dated by TCRdb to 2021 to 2024). PBMCs were isolated from peripheral blood, and genomic DNA from unsorted PBMCs was used for TCR beta sequencing. Broader findings and caveats from the paper: Further investigation, including longitudinal sampling and assessment of a control group, is stated by the authors to be required.

TCR beta chain repertoires were profiled by survey-level sequencing on the immunoSEQ platform. The paper's data handling went like this. Repertoire diversity was quantified as the inverse Simpson index, and CDR3 amino acid length spectratypes and V-J pairing frequencies were compared. To annotate clonotypes specific to SARS-CoV-2, CMV, influenza A and EBV, TCR beta CDR3 sequences were compared against VDJdb. TCRdb limited this immuneACCESS table to in-frame rearrangements with V and J called. A share of clones is missing; checked studies link under half to unresolved V genes, and the rest is unexplained. That table is the source of V, J and clone size, and D and trimming were worked out from the DNA. Within this sample are approximately 50,000 clones, with approximately 95% of them counted one time only. The top ten clonotypes cover approximately 11% of the sample.

The chain is made from TRBV15 and TRBJ1-1, with no reliable assignment of the D segment. What was sequenced was PBMCs. The origin of this receptor is a man aged 35-49 years with rheumatoid arthritis. The nucleotide sequence is TGTGCCACCAGCAGAACAGTCGGGAGGGACACTGAAGCTTTCTTT. Translated, it reads CATSRTVGRDTEAFF.